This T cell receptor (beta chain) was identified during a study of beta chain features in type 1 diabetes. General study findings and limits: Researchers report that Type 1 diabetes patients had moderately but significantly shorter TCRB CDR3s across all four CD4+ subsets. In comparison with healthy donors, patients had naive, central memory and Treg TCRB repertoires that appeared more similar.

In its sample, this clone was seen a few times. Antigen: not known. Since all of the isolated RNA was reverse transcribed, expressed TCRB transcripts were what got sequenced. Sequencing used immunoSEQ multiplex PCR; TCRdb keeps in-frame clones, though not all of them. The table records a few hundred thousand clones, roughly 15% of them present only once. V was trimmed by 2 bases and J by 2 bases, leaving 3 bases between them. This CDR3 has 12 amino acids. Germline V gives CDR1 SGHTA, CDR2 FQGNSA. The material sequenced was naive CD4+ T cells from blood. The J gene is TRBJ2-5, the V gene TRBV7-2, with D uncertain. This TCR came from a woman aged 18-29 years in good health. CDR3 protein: CASSLLQETQYF. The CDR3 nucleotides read TGTGCCAGCAGCTTACTGCAAGAGACCCAGTACTTC. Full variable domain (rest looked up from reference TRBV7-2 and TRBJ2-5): GAGVSQSPSNKVTEKGKDVELRCDPISGHTALYWYRQSLGQGLEFLIYFQGNSAPDKSGLPSDRFSAERTGGSVSTLTIQRTQQEDSAVYLCASSLLQETQYFGPGTRLLVL.